This TCR beta chain is drawn from a study of blood T cell repertoires in COVID-19. Study at large: Samples came from the United States, Italy and Spain, spanning acute and convalescent COVID-19. From T cells, B-cell-depleted T cells, or PBMCs came the material, which was cDNA or gDNA.

Germline lookup yields CDR1 MGHDK and CDR2 SYGVNS. The V segment lost 4 bases and the J segment 4 bases; nucleotides outside the gene matches: 14. The CDR3 is 17 residues long. Those enrolled in Seattle joined during active infection and were followed longitudinally afterward. The authors' processing: Amplification from reference gene primers served as the basis for estimated nucleated cell counts. Sequenced by immunoSEQ multiplex PCR; TCRdb stores in-frame clones only, minus some. The V and J calls and clone size come from that table; D and trimming were worked out from the DNA. The repertoire holds about 140,000 clones, with roughly 90% as singletons.

Sequencing used peripheral blood. The chain carries TRBV25-1 and TRBJ2-7; 9 bases match TRBD1. The clonotype was recovered from a human donor with COVID-19, enrolled during active disease. The donor label of this sample is uncertain. The CDR3 protein is CASSGQGDYRTDYEQYF. DNA for the CDR3: TGTGCCAGCAGTGGACAGGGGGACTACCGGACCGATTACGAGCAGTACTTC.